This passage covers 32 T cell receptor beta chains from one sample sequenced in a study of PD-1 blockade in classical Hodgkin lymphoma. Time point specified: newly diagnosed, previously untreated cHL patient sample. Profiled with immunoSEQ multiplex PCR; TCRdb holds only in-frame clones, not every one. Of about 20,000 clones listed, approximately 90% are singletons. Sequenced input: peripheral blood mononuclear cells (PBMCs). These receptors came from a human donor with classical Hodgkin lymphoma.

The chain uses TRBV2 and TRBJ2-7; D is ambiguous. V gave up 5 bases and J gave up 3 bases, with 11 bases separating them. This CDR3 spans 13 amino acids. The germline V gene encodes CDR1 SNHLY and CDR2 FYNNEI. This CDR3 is CASSTDVNYEQYF. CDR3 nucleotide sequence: TGTGCCAGCAGTACGGACGTAAACTACGAGCAGTACTTC.

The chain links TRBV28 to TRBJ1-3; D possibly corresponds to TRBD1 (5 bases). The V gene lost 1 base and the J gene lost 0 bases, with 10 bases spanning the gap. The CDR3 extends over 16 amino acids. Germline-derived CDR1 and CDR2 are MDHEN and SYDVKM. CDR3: CASSLFQGHSGNTIYF. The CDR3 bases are TGTGCCAGCAGTTTATTTCAGGGCCACTCTGGAAACACCATATATTTT. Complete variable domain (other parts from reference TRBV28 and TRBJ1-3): DVKVTQSSRYLVKRTGEKVFLECVQDMDHENMFWYRQDPGLGLRLIYFSYDVKMKEKGDIPEGYSVSREKKERFSLILESASTNQTSMYLCASSLFQGHSGNTIYFGEGSWLTVV.

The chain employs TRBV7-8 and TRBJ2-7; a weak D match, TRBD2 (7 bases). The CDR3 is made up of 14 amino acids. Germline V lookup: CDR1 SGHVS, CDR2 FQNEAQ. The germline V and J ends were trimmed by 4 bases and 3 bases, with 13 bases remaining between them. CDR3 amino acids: CASSYRDYLYEQYF. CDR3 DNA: TGTGCCAGCAGCTACAGGGACTACCTCTACGAGCAGTACTTC.

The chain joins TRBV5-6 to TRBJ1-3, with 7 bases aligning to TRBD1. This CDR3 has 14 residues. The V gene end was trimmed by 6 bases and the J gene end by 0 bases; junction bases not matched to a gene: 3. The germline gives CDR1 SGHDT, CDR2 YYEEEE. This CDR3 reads CASNDRDSGNTIYF. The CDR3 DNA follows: TGTGCCAGCAACGACAGGGACTCTGGAAACACCATATATTTT.

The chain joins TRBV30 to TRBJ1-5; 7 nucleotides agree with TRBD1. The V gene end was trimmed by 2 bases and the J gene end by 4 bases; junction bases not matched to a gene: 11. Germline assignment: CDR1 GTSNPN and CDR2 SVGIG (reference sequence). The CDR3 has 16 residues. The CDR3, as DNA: TGTGCCTGGAGTCTTGGGGGATTGACAGGGAATCAGCCCCAGCATTTT. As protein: CAWSLGGLTGNQPQHF.

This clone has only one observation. CDR3 in amino acids: CASSAQAPAGELFF. For the CDR3, the DNA is TGTGCCAGCAGCGCACAAGCTCCCGCCGGGGAGCTGTTTTTT. V and J are TRBV9 and TRBJ2-2; D unresolved. Germline-derived CDR1 and CDR2 are SGDLS and YYNGEE. The length of the CDR3 is 14 residues. V was trimmed by 3 bases and J by 6 bases, leaving 12 bases between them.

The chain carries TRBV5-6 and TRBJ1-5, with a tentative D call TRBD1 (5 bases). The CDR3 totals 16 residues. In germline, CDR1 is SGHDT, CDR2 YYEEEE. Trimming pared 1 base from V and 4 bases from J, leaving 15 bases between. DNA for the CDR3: TGTGCCAGCAGCTTGTCAGGTGTGACAGCTAATCAGCCCCAGCATTTT. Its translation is CASSLSGVTANQPQHF.

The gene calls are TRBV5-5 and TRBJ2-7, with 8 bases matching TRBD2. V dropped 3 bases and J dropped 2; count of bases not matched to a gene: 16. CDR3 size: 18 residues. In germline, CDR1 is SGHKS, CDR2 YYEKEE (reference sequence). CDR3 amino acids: CASSWEVVAGLGAYEQYF. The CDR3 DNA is TGTGCCAGCAGCTGGGAGGTGGTAGCGGGGCTGGGGGCCTACGAGCAGTACTTC.

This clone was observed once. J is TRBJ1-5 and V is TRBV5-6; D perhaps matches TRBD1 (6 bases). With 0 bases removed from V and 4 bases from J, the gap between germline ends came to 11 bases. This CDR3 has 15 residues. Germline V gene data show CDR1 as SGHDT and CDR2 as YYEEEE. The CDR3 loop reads CASSLGDIANQPQHF. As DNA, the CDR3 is TGTGCCAGCAGCTTGGGGGACATAGCTAATCAGCCCCAGCATTTT.

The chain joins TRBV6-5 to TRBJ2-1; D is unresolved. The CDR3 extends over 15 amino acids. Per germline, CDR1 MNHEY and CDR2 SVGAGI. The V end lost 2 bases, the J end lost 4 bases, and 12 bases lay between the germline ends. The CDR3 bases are TGTGCCAGCAGTTACGGGAAAAGACTGTACAATGAGCAGTTCTTC. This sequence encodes CASSYGKRLYNEQFF.

The chain's CDR3 is CASSYGLAGAGTGELFF. The CDR3, as DNA: TGTGCCAGCAGCTACGGACTAGCGGGAGCGGGCACCGGGGAGCTGTTTTTT. The rearrangement links TRBV5-4 to TRBJ2-2; the match to TRBD2 covers 13 bases. Germline V lookup: CDR1 SGHNT, CDR2 YYREEE (reference sequence). The CDR3 extends over 17 amino acids. The ends lost 3 bases at V and 4 bases at J; junction bases unmatched: 6.

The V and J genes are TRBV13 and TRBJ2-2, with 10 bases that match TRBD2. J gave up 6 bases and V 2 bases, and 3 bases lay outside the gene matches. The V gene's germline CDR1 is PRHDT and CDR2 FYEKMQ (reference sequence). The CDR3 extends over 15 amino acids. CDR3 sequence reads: CASSLSAGGSGELFF. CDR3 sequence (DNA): TGTGCCAGCAGCTTATCAGCGGGAGGGTCCGGGGAGCTGTTTTTT.

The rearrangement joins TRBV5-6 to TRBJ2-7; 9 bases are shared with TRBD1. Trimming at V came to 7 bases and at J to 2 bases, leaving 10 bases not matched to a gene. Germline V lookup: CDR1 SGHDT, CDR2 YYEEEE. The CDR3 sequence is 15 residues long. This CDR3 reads CASGLLGTGTYEQYF. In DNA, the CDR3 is TGTGCCAGCGGGCTTTTGGGGACAGGGACCTACGAGCAGTACTTC.

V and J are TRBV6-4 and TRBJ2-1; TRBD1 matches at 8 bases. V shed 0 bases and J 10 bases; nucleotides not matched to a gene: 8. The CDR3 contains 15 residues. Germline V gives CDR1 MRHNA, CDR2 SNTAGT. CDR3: CASSDSGQEFGEQFF. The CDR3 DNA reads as TGTGCCAGCAGTGACTCGGGACAGGAGTTCGGGGAGCAGTTCTTC.

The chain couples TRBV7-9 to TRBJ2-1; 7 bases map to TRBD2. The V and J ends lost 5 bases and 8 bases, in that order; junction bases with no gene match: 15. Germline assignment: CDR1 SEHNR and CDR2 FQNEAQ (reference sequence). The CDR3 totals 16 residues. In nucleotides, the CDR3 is TGTGCCAGCAGCCACGGGGGGAGGGGCATCCCCCATGAGCAGTTCTTC. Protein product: CASSHGGRGIPHEQFF. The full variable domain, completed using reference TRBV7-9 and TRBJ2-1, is DTGVSQNPRHKITKRGQNVTFRCDPISEHNRLYWYRQTLGQGPEFLTYFQNEAQLEKSRLLSDRFSAERPKGSFSTLEIQRTEQGDSAMYLCASSHGGRGIPHEQFFGPGTRLTVL.

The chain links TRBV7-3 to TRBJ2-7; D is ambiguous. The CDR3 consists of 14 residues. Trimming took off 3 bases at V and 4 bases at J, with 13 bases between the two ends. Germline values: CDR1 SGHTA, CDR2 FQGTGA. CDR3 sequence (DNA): TGTGCCAGCAGCTTTCTCCCGATCGGGTACGAGCAGTACTTC. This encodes CASSFLPIGYEQYF.

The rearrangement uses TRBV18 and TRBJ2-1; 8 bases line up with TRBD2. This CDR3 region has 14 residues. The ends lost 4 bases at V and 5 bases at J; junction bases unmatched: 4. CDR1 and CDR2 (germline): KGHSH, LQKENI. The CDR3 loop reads CASSRAGVDNEQFF. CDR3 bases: TGTGCCAGCTCACGAGCGGGAGTAGACAATGAGCAGTTCTTC.

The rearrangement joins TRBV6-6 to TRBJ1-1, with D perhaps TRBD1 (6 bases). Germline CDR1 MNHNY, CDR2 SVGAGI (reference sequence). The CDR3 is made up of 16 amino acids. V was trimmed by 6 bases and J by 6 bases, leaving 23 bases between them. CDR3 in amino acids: CASRRLLGTINAEAFF. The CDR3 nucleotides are TGTGCCAGCAGAAGACTGCTCGGGACAATCAACGCTGAAGCTTTCTTT.

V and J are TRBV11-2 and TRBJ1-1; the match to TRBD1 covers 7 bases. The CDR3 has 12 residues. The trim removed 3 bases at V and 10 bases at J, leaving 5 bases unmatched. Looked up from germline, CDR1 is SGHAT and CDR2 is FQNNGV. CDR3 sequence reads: CASSFGTEGAFF. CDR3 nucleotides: TGTGCCAGCAGCTTCGGGACAGAGGGAGCTTTCTTT.

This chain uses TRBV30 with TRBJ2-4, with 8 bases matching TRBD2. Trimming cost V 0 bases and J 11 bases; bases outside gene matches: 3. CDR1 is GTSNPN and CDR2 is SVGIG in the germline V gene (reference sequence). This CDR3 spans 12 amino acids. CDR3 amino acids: CAWSVAGAFQYF. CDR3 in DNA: TGTGCCTGGAGTGTAGCGGGAGCTTTTCAGTACTTC.

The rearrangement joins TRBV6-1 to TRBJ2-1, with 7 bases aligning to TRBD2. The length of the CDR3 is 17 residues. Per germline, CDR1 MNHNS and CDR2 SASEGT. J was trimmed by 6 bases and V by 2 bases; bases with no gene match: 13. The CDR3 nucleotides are TGTGCCAGCAGTGAACCCCCAGGCGGGGGAGCCGGCAATGAGCAGTTCTTC. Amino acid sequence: CASSEPPGGGAGNEQFF.

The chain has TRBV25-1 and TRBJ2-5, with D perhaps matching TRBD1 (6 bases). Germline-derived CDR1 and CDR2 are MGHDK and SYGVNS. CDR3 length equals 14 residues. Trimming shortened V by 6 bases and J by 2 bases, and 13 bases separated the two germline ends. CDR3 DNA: TGTGCCAGCAGGACCCCTGGACAGCAAGAGACCCAGTACTTC. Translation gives CASRTPGQQETQYF.

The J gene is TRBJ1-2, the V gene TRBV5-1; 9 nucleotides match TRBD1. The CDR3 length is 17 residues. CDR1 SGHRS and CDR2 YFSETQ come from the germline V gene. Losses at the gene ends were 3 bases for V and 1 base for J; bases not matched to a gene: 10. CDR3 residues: CASSSNPGTGINYGYTF. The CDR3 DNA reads TGCGCCAGCAGCTCCAATCCCGGGACAGGGATTAACTATGGCTACACCTTC.

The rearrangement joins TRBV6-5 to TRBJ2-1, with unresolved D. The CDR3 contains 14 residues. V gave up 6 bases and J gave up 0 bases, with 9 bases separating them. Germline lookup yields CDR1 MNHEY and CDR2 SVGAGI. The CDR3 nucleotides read TGTGCCAGCAGCAACCTTGACTCCTACAATGAGCAGTTCTTC. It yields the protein CASSNLDSYNEQFF.

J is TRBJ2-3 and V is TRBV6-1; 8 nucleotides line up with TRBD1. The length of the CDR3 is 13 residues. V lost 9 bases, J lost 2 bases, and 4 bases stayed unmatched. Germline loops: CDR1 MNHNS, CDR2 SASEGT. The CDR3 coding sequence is TGTGCCAGAGGACAGGGAGACACAGATACGCAGTATTTT. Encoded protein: CARGQGDTDTQYF.

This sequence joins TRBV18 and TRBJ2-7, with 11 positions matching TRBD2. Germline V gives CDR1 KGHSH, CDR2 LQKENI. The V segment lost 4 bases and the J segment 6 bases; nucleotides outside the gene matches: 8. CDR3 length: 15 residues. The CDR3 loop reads CASSLVLAGEVEQYF. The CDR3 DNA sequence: TGTGCCAGCTCACTAGTACTAGCGGGAGAGGTCGAGCAGTACTTC.

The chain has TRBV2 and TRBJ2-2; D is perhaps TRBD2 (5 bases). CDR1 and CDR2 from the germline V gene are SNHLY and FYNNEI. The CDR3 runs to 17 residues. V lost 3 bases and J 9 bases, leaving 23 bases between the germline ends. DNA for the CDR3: TGTGCCAGCAGTGAGGGAGAGTTACTGCCCGAACACCGGGAGCTGTTTTTT. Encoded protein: CASSEGELLPEHRELFF. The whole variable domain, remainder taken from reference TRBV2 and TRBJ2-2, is EPEVTQTPSHQVTQMGQEVILRCVPISNHLYFYWYRQILGQKVEFLVSFYNNEISEKSEIFDDQFSVERPDGSNFTLKIRSTKLEDSAMYFCASSEGELLPEHRELFFGEGSRLTVL.

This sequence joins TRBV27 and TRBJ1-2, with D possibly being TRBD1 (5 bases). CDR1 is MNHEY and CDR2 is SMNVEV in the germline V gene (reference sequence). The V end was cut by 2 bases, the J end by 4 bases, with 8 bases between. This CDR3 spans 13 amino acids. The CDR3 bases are TGTGCCAGCAGTTTAAGGGGAAGCTATGGCTACACCTTC. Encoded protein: CASSLRGSYGYTF.

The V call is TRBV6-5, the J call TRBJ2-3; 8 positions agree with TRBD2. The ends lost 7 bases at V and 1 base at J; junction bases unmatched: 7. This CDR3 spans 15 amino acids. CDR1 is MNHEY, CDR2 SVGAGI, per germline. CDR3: CASKRTGGRTDTQYF. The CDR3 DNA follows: TGTGCCAGCAAAAGGACGGGAGGGCGCACAGATACGCAGTATTTT.

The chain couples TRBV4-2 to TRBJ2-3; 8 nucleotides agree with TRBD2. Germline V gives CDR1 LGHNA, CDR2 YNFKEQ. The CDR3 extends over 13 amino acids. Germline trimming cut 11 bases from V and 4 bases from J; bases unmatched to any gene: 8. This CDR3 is CAAGRREADTQYF. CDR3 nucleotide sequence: TGTGCCGCCGGCAGGCGGGAGGCAGATACGCAGTATTTT.

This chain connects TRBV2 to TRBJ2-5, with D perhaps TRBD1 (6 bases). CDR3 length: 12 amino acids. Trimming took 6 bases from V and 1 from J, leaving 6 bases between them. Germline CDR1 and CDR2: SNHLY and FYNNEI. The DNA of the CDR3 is TGTGCCAGCAGAGGGGGCCAAGAGACCCAGTACTTC. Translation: CASRGGQETQYF.

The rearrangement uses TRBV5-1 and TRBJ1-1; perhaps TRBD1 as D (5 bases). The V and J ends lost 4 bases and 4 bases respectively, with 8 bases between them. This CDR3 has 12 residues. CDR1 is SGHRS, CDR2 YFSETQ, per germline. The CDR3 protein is CASSQGVTEAFF. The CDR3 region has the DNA TGCGCCAGCAGCCAAGGGGTCACTGAAGCTTTCTTT.